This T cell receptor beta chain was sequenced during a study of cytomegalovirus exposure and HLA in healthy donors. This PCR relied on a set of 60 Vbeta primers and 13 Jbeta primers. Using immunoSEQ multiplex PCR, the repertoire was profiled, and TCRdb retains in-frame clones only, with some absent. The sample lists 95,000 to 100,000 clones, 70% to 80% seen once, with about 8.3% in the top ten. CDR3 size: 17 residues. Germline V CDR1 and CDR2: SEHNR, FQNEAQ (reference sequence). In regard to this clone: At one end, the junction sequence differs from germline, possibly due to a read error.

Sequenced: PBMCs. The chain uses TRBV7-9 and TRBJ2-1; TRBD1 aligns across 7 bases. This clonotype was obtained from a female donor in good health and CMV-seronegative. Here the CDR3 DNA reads TGTTCCAGCAGCTTAGGGTCGGGACAGTTAGGTTACAATGAGCAGTTCTTC. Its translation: CSSSLGSGQLGYNEQFF.